In its sample, the clone carrying this T cell receptor (beta chain) was seen a few times. Its matching antigen is unknown. Study-wide points: The larger cohort examined one V-J beta rearrangement, not whole repertoires.

The V gene lost 0 bases and the J gene lost 1 base, with 8 bases spanning the gap. The germline V gene encodes CDR1 SGHRS and CDR2 YFSETQ. CDR3 length equals 14 residues. TCRdb redid the calling of the 5' RACE reads with MiXCR, one entry per CDR3 protein. The table shows around 57,000 distinct CDR3 sequences, with 28% occurring only once. Input material: tumor-infiltrating memory CD4+ T cells sorted from the breast tumor. The subset here: memory CD4+ T cells, CD4+CD45RO+CD25-. This sequence originates from a female donor with breast cancer. The rearrangement uses TRBV5-1 and TRBJ2-7; D ambiguous. For the CDR3, the DNA is TGCGCCAGCAGCTTGGATTCGGTATCCTACGAGCAGTACTTC. Translation gives CASSLDSVSYEQYF.